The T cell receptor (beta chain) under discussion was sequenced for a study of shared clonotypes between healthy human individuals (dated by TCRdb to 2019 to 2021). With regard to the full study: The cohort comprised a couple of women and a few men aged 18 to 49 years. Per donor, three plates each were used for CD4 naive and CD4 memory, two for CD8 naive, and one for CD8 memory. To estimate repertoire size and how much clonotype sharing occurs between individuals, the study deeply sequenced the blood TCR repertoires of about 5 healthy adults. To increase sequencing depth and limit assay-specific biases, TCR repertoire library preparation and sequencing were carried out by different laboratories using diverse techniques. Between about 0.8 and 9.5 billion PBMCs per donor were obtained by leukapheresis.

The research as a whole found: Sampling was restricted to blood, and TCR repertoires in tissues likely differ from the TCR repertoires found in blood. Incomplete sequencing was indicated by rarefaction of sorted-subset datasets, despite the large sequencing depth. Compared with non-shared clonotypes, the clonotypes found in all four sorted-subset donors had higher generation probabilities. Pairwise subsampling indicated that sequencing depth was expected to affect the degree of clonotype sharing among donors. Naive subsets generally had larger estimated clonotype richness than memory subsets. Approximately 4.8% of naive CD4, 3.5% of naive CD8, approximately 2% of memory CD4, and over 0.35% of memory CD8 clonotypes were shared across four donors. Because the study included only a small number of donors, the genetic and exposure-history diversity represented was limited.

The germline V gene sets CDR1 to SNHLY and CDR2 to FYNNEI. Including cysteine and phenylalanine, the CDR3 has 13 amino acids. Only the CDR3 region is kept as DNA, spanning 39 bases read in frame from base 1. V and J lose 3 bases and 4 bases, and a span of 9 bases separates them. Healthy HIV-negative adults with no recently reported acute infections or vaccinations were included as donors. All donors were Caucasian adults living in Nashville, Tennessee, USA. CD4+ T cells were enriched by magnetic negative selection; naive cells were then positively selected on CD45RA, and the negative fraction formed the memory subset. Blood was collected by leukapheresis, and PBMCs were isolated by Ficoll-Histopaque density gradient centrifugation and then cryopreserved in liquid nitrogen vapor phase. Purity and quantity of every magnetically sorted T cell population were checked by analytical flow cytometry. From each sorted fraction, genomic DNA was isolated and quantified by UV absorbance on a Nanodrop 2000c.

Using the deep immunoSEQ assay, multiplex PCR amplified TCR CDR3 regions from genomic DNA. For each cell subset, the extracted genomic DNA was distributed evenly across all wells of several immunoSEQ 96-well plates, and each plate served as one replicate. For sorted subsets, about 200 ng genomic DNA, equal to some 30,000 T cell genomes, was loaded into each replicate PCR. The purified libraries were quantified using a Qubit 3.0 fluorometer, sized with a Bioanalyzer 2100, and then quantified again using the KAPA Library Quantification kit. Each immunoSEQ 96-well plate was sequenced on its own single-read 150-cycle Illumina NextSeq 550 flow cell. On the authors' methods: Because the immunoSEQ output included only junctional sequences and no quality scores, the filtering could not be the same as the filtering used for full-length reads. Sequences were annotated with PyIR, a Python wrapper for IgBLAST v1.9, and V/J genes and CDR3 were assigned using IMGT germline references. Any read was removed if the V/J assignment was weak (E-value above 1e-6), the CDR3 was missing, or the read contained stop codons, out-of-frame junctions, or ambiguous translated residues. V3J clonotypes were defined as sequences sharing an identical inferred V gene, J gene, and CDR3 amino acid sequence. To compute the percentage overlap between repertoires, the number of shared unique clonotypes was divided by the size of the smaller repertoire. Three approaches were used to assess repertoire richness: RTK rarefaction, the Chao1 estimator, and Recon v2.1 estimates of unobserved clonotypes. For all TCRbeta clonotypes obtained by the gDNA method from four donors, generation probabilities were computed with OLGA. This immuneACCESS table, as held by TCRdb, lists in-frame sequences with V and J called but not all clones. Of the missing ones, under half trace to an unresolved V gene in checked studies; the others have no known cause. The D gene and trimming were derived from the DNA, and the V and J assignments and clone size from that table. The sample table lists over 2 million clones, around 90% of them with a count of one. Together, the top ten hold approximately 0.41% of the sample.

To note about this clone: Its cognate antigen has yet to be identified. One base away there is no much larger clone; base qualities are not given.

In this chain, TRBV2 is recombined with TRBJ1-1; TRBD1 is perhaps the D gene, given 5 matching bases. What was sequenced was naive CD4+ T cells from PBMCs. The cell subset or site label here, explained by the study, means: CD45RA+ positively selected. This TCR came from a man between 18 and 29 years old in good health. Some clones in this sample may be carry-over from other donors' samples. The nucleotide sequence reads TGTGCCAGCAGTGATACGGGGGGCACTGAAGCTTTCTTT. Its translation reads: CASSDTGGTEAFF.